The 29 T cell receptor beta chains given below trace back to one sample, sequenced in a study of cytomegalovirus exposure and HLA in healthy donors. PCR amplification relied on 60 Vbeta primers (plus 13 Jbeta primers). The protocol was immunoSEQ multiplex PCR, while the TCRdb copy is restricted to in-frame clones and leaves out a portion. The profile shows a few hundred thousand clones, approximately 82% of them singletons. Sequenced material: PBMCs. These receptors were obtained from a woman aged 45-65 years in good health and CMV-seropositive.

The chain combines TRBV6-6 with TRBJ1-2, with D possibly being TRBD1 (6 bases). CDR3 size: 13 residues. In germline, CDR1 is MNHNY, CDR2 SVGAGI (reference sequence). Trimming took off 7 bases at V and 2 bases at J, with 11 bases between the two ends. In DNA form, the CDR3 reads TGTGCCAGCATAAGGGACACCAACTATGGCTACACCTTC. Its protein product is CASIRDTNYGYTF.

V gene TRBV28 combines with J gene TRBJ2-7; D uncertain. CDR1 and CDR2 from the germline V gene are MDHEN and SYDVKM. V shed 3 bases and J shed 2 bases, with 8 bases lying between them. The CDR3 is 13 amino acids. CDR3 residues: CASSFRRTYEQYF. The DNA of the CDR3 is TGTGCCAGCAGTTTTAGGAGAACCTACGAGCAGTACTTC.

Only one count was recorded for this clone. V gene TRBV30 combines with J gene TRBJ2-1; 13 bases are shared with TRBD2. Germline assignment: CDR1 GTSNPN and CDR2 SVGIG (reference sequence). The CDR3 extends over 14 amino acids. V shed 3 bases, J shed 9 bases, and the junction held 5 bases outside the gene matches. The CDR3 DNA sequence: TGTGCCTGGAGCCAGACTAGCGGGGGGACTGAGCAGTTCTTC. This sequence encodes CAWSQTSGGTEQFF.

CDR3 residues: CASSDGYRDNSPLHF. CDR3 in DNA: TGTGCCAGCAGTGACGGCTACAGGGATAATTCACCCCTCCACTTT. The chain carries TRBV6-4 and TRBJ1-6, with D perhaps TRBD1 (6 bases). Trimming shortened V by 2 bases and J by 5 bases, and 10 bases separated the two germline ends. The CDR3 runs to 15 residues. In germline, CDR1 is MRHNA, CDR2 SNTAGT.

The chain joins TRBV27 to TRBJ1-6; D is possibly TRBD1 (5 bases). The CDR3 is made up of 15 amino acids. V gave up 2 bases and J gave up 7 bases, with 12 bases separating them. Germline lookup yields CDR1 MNHEY and CDR2 SMNVEV (reference sequence). Here the CDR3 DNA reads TGTGCCAGCAGTTTAGGCCGGGCAGGGAATTCACCCCTCCACTTT. Translating it yields CASSLGRAGNSPLHF.

The chain recombines TRBV7-6 with TRBJ2-7, with 10 bases identical to TRBD1. Germline CDR1 and CDR2: SGHVS and FNYEAQ. V was clipped by 1 base and J by 4 bases; unmatched bases: 1. The CDR3 loop spans 14 amino acids. CDR3 nucleotides: TGTGCCAGCAGCTTAGGGGACAGGGGTTACGAGCAGTACTTC. Translation gives CASSLGDRGYEQYF. The complete variable domain, with remaining parts taken from reference TRBV7-6 and TRBJ2-7, reads GAGVSQSPRYKVTKRGQDVALRCDPISGHVSLYWYRQALGQGPEFLTYFNYEAQQDKSGLPNDRFSAERPEGSISTLTIQRTEQRDSAMYRCASSLGDRGYEQYFGPGTRLTVT.

This clone came up once. This chain joins TRBV27 and TRBJ2-1, with 9 bases matching TRBD1. Looked up from germline, CDR1 is MNHEY and CDR2 is SMNVEV (reference sequence). There are 14 residues in the CDR3. Trimming cost V 6 bases and J 0 bases; bases outside gene matches: 0. CDR3 region: CASRDRGSYNEQFF. As DNA, the CDR3 is TGTGCCAGCAGGGACAGGGGCTCCTACAATGAGCAGTTCTTC.

The chain is built from TRBV18 and TRBJ2-7, with D maybe TRBD1 (5 bases). V lost 1 base and J lost 4, with 8 bases in between. Germline lookup yields CDR1 KGHSH and CDR2 LQKENI. The CDR3 length is 13 residues. The CDR3 loop is CASSPRAGYEQYF. CDR3 DNA sequence: TGTGCCAGCTCACCACGTGCAGGGTACGAGCAGTACTTC.

This clone showed up just once. The chain links TRBV27 to TRBJ2-7; possible D gene TRBD1, 7 bases. This CDR3 has 14 residues. CDR1 is MNHEY, CDR2 SMNVEV, per germline (reference sequence). Trimming shortened V by 3 bases and J by 4 bases, and 13 bases separated the two germline ends. The CDR3 sequence is CASSFGGGYYEQYF. The CDR3 DNA sequence: TGTGCCAGCAGTTTTGGAGGGGGCTATTACGAGCAGTACTTC.

The chain has TRBV27 and TRBJ1-3; unclear D gene. Germline CDR1 MNHEY, CDR2 SMNVEV (reference sequence). The CDR3 covers 17 residues. V gave up 6 bases and J gave up 0 bases, with 18 bases separating them. The CDR3 loop is CASRRSGIPSSGNTIYF. CDR3 nucleotides: TGTGCCAGCAGGAGGAGCGGTATACCTTCCTCTGGAAACACCATATATTTT.

This clone has a handful of counts. The chain is built from TRBV7-9 and TRBJ2-7; D perhaps matches TRBD1 (7 bases). The CDR3 spans 15 residues. CDR1 SEHNR and CDR2 FQNEAQ come from the germline V gene (reference sequence). V lost 5 bases to trimming and J lost 1 base, with 15 bases between them. This CDR3 is CASSADRRESYEQYF. The CDR3 DNA is TGTGCCAGCAGCGCGGACAGGCGGGAATCCTACGAGCAGTACTTC.

This rearrangement joins TRBV4-1 to TRBJ1-3; D is perhaps TRBD1 (5 bases). CDR3 length equals 17 residues. The V gene lost 3 bases and the J gene lost 3 bases, with 18 bases spanning the gap. Germline-derived CDR1 and CDR2 are MGHRA and YSYEKL. The CDR3 coding sequence is TGCGCCAGCAGCCACGAACAGTGGCCTACAGGTGGAAACACCATATATTTT. It yields the protein CASSHEQWPTGGNTIYF.

V and J are TRBV19 and TRBJ1-5; D is undetermined. Trimming cost V 3 bases and J 1 base, with 16 bases left between them. CDR1 and CDR2 from the germline V gene are LNHDA and SQIVND (reference sequence). The CDR3 loop spans 17 amino acids. The CDR3 DNA sequence: TGTGCCAGTAGTATCGTTGTGGGTCTGAGGAGCAATCAGCCCCAGCATTTT. It is translated as CASSIVVGLRSNQPQHF.

In its sample, this clone was seen a few times. This chain joins TRBV11-3 and TRBJ1-3, with D hard to call. Germline lookup yields CDR1 SGHNT and CDR2 YENEEA. There are 15 residues in the CDR3. V was pared by 1 base and J by 3 bases, with 10 bases between. The CDR3 sequence is CASSLGGGNGNTIYF. In DNA form, the CDR3 reads TGTGCCAGCAGCTTAGGAGGAGGAAATGGAAACACCATATATTTT.

V and J are TRBV4-1 and TRBJ1-2; D call uncertain. Germline V lookup: CDR1 MGHRA, CDR2 YSYEKL. The CDR3 has 16 residues. Deletions cut 3 bases from V and 0 bases from J, with 14 bases between. The CDR3 coding sequence is TGCGCCAGCAGCCAGGCCGCCGTCCAAGCTAACTATGGCTACACCTTC. This gives the protein CASSQAAVQANYGYTF.

The J gene is TRBJ2-7, the V gene TRBV5-1, with D maybe TRBD2 (7 bases). Germline CDR1 SGHRS, CDR2 YFSETQ. V was trimmed by 0 bases and J by 1 base, leaving 11 bases between them. The CDR3 loop spans 15 amino acids. CDR3 nucleotides: TGCGCCAGCAGCTTGGGGGGGGGCCGGTCCTACGAGCAGTACTTC. Amino acids: CASSLGGGRSYEQYF.

The J gene is TRBJ1-1, the V gene TRBV28, with D unresolved. Trimming pared 9 bases from V and 0 bases from J, leaving 17 bases between. CDR1 is MDHEN and CDR2 is SYDVKM in the germline V gene. CDR3 length: 15 residues. CDR3 region: CASRGPESMNTEAFF. In nucleotides, the CDR3 is TGTGCCAGTCGTGGGCCAGAGTCCATGAACACTGAAGCTTTCTTT.

This chain uses TRBV11-2 with TRBJ1-4, with TRBD1 matching 7 bases. V shed 6 bases, J shed 4 bases, and the junction held 5 bases outside the gene matches. The CDR3 is made up of 14 amino acids. CDR1 is SGHAT, CDR2 FQNNGV, per germline. The CDR3 DNA reads as TGTGCCAGCAGTCCGGACAGGAATAATGAAAAACTGTTTTTT. This codes for CASSPDRNNEKLFF.

The chain is built from TRBV4-1 and TRBJ2-3, with 9 bases matching TRBD1. The CDR3 runs to 16 residues. CDR1 is MGHRA, CDR2 YSYEKL, per germline. V lost 4 bases, J lost 2 bases, and 7 bases stayed unmatched. The CDR3 spells CASSRAGTGSTDTQYF. The DNA of the CDR3 is TGCGCCAGCAGCCGCGCCGGGACAGGGTCCACAGATACGCAGTATTTT.

About this clone: The same CDR3 arises from other DNA sequences in this sample as well. The V call is TRBV30, the J call TRBJ1-4; no firm D call. V was clipped by 0 bases and J by 7 bases, with 6 bases between them. CDR1 and CDR2 (germline): GTSNPN, SVGIG (reference sequence). The CDR3 length is 12 residues. The CDR3 bases are TGTGCCTGGAGTGTACGAGGTGAAAAACTGTTTTTT. It codes for CAWSVRGEKLFF.

In this sample, this clone turned up once. The CDR3 DNA sequence: TGTGCCAGCAGCGTGGCGTCGGGGAGCCGCACAGATACGCAGTATTTT. Its protein product is CASSVASGSRTDTQYF. The J gene is TRBJ2-3, the V gene TRBV9; D is perhaps TRBD2 (5 bases). The CDR3 totals 16 residues. Germline V gene sequence: CDR1 SGDLS, CDR2 YYNGEE. Trimming took 2 bases from V and 1 from J, leaving 14 bases between them.

This sequence joins TRBV6-1 and TRBJ2-1; D is possibly TRBD2 (7 bases). Germline-derived CDR1 and CDR2 are MNHNS and SASEGT. The CDR3 is made up of 13 amino acids. The ends were cut back, 6 bases at V and 9 bases at J, with 15 bases in the middle. CDR3 loop: CASSPSGGTEQFF. The DNA for the CDR3 is TGTGCCAGCAGCCCCTCGGGGGGCACTGAGCAGTTCTTC.

This rearrangement joins TRBV7-2 to TRBJ2-3; no reliable D call. Germline lookup yields CDR1 SGHTA and CDR2 FQGNSA. The germline V and J ends were trimmed by 1 base and 4 bases, with 6 bases remaining between them. This CDR3 spans 13 amino acids. CDR3 protein: CASSLVVPDTQYF. The CDR3 DNA reads as TGTGCCAGCAGCTTAGTCGTCCCAGATACGCAGTATTTT.

This clone was found once. The V gene is TRBV7-2, the J gene TRBJ1-2, with D tentatively TRBD1 (5 bases). The CDR3 is 14 amino acids. Germline V lookup: CDR1 SGHTA, CDR2 FQGNSA. The germline V and J ends were trimmed by 4 bases and 6 bases, with 15 bases remaining between them. This chain's CDR3 is CASSSYGGVNGYTF. The CDR3 bases are TGTGCCAGCAGCTCATATGGGGGGGTCAATGGCTACACCTTC.

This chain links TRBV29-1 with TRBJ2-7; 7 nucleotides line up with TRBD1. The CDR3 length is 14 residues. J lost 1 base, V lost 3 bases, and 6 bases had no gene match. Per the germline V gene, CDR1 is SQVTM and CDR2 is ANQGSEA. The CDR3 protein is CSVESATGSYEQYF. In DNA form, the CDR3 reads TGCAGCGTTGAGTCGGCGACAGGGTCCTACGAGCAGTACTTC.

The chain couples TRBV30 to TRBJ1-6; D is undetermined. V lost 5 bases to trimming and J lost 0 bases, with 14 bases between them. Germline V lookup: CDR1 GTSNPN, CDR2 SVGIG (reference sequence). This CDR3 is built from 16 residues. Written as DNA, the CDR3 is TGTGCCTGGTCCTCAAGTCGTAGCTCCTATAATTCACCCCTCCACTTT. Encoded protein: CAWSSSRSSYNSPLHF.

This sequence joins TRBV21-1 and TRBJ1-5. TRBV21-1 is a known pseudogene. CDR3 length equals 15 residues. The CDR3 region is CASSKVGGANQPQHF. CDR3 in DNA: TGTGCCAGCAGCAAAGTGGGAGGGGCCAATCAGCCCCAGCATTTT.

This clone came up a few times. The chain carries TRBV27 and TRBJ2-2, with 7 positions matching TRBD1. The CDR3 spans 18 residues. Germline V gene data show CDR1 as MNHEY and CDR2 as SMNVEV (reference sequence). J gave up 7 bases and V 0 bases, and 14 bases lay outside the gene matches. CDR3 coding DNA: TGTGCCAGCAGTTTATCCTTCCGGGACAGACGGAGAAACGGGGAGCTGTTTTTT. The encoded protein is CASSLSFRDRRRNGELFF.

The chain is built from TRBV6-5 and TRBJ2-7; D ambiguous. CDR1 MNHEY and CDR2 SVGAGI come from the germline V gene. V lost 6 bases and J 1 base, leaving 13 bases between the germline ends. The CDR3 runs 14 residues. CDR3 loop: CASRPLGKSYEQYF. The CDR3 nucleotides read TGTGCCAGCAGACCTCTGGGCAAGTCCTACGAGCAGTACTTC.